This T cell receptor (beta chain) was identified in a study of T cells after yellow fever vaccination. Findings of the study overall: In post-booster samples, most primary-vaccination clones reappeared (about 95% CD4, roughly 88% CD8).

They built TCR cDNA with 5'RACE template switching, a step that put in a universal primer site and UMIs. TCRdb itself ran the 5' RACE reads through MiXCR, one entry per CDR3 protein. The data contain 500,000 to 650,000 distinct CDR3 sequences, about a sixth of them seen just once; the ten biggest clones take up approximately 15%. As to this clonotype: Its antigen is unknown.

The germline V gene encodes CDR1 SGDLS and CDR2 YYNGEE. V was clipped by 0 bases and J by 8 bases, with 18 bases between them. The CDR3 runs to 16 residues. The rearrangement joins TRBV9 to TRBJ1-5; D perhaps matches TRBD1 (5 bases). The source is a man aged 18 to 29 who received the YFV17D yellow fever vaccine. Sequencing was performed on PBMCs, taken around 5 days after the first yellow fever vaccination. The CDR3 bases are TGTGCCAGCAGCGTAGGGGCAGGGTTGATGGCGGAGCCCCAGCATTTT. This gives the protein CASSVGAGLMAEPQHF.